The sequence of this T cell receptor (beta chain) was determined in a study of blood T cell repertoires in COVID-19 (dated by TCRdb to 2018 to 2020). About the study as a whole: The collaborator samples originated in the United States, Italy and Spain and spanned the acute and convalescent phases of COVID-19. The material from the prospective study consisted of cDNA or gDNA derived from T cells, B-cell-depleted T cells, or PBMCs. Deeply sampled blood TCRbeta repertoires from subjects exposed to, actively infected with, or recovered from COVID-19 were included in the dataset. The repertoires were released in a freely available public database intended as a resource for research on the immune response to SARS-CoV-2. Samples were obtained from the ongoing ImmuneRACE study (first 160 participants) and from about 1,300 subjects provided by 6 global collaborators. A de-identified subject ID, COVID-19 status, age in years and sex were almost always included in the sample metadata. Where HLA class I and class II types were available, the types were taken from metadata supplied by the sample provider, not from assay-based typing. General findings and caveats noted by the study authors: The amount of clinical and demographic metadata varied by source and participant and was provided uncurated.

Enrolling through a virtual design, the prospective study's participants ranged in age from roughly 18 to 100 years and lived across approximately 25 United States geographic areas. In the prospective study, participants were assigned to cohorts based on the clinical history participants reported in a screening survey and a study questionnaire. Recovered participants in ImmuneRACE Cohort 3 were defined by two consecutive negative NP/OP PCR tests, clearance by a healthcare professional, or resolution of symptoms. Mobile phlebotomists in the prospective study collected whole blood, serum and a nasopharyngeal or oropharyngeal swab from every participant. Additional blood draws and questionnaires over an approximately 2-month period could optionally be provided by prospective study participants. Blood samples from the prospective study were shipped frozen or at room temperature prior to DNA extraction.

The CDR3 contains 12 residues, cysteine and phenylalanine counted. Only the CDR3 DNA is retained, 36 bases long and in frame from the first base. The germline V gene encodes CDR1 KGHSH and CDR2 LQKENI. V sheds 3 bases and J sheds 3 bases, leaving 5 bases between their ends. Turning to this clone: Its specific antigen is unknown. The record has no base qualities; no much larger clone is one base away.

The immunoSEQ Assay, a bias-controlled multiplex PCR, was used to amplify TCRbeta CDR3 regions from genomic DNA. The study's own analysis went as follows. Within the assay, amplification of reference gene primers was used to estimate how many nucleated cells each sample contained. To quantify the absolute abundance of each unique TCRbeta CDR3 rearrangement, sequence reads were collapsed and filtered. Productive Simpson clonality was computed per sample as the square root of Simpson's diversity index over productive rearrangements. In TCRdb, the immuneACCESS table is reduced to in-frame sequences with V and J assigned. These tables do not hold every clone; where another copy was compared, an unresolved V gene accounts for under half, and the others remain unexplained. V, J and clone size were drawn from that table, and D and trimming were deduced from the DNA. The sample records over 300,000 clones, around 85% of which are singletons. The ten most abundant clones make up 2.2% of the sample.

The sample consisted of PBMCs or T cells enriched from blood (not recorded which). This TCR was sampled from a man aged 25 to 45 who had recovered from COVID-19. The rearranged chain carries TRBV18 and TRBJ1-1, with no confidently assigned D gene. Read as DNA, the sequence is TGTGCCAGCTCACCCCAATACACTGAAGCTTTCTTT. This is translated as CASSPQYTEAFF.